This T cell receptor (beta chain) was sequenced for a study of radiotherapy plus CTLA-4 blockade in lung cancer. V trimming: 5 bases; J trimming: 5 bases; junction bases outside the gene matches: 5. Per germline, CDR1 SGHTA and CDR2 FQGNSA. The CDR3 is made up of 13 amino acids. This table comes from immunoSEQ multiplex PCR, and its TCRdb copy is limited to in-frame clones, with some not included. The profile shows roughly 62,000 clones, approximately 79% of them singletons. The sequence came from a human donor with non-small cell lung cancer who had a complete response to radiotherapy plus ipilimumab. The input for sequencing was peripheral blood, taken from a patient treated with radiotherapy plus ipilimumab. The chain has TRBV7-2 and TRBJ2-7; TRBD1 aligns across 8 bases. Written as DNA, the CDR3 is TGTGCCAGCAGCCGAAGGACAGGGAACGAGCAGTACTTC. Translated, it gives CASSRRTGNEQYF.